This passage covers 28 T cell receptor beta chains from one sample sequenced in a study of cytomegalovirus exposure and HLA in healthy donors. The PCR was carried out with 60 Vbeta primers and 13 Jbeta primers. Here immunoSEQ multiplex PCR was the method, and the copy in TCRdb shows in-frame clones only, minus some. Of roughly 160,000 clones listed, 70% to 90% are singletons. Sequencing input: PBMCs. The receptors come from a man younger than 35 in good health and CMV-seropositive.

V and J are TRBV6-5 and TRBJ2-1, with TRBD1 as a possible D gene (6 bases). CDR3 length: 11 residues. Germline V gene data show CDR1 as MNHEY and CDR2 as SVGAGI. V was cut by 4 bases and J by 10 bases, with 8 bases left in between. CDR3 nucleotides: TGTGCCAGCAGTTGGGGGCGAGAGCAGTTCTTC. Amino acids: CASSWGREQFF.

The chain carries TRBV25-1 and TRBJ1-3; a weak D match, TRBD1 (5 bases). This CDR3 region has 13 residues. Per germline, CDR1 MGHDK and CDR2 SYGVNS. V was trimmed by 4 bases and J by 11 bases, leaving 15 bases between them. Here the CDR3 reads CASSAPAGRSIYF. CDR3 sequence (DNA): TGTGCCAGCAGTGCGCCGGCAGGGAGGTCCATATATTTT.

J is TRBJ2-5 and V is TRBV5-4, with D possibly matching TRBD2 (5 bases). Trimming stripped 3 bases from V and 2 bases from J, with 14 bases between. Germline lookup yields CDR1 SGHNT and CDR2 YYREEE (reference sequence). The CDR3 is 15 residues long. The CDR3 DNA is TGTGCCAGCAGCTCCGGGTTAGCGAGACAAGAGACCCAGTACTTC. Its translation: CASSSGLARQETQYF.

This CDR3 reads CASRRGSPPGANVLTF. As DNA, the CDR3 is TGTGCTAGCCGTAGGGGATCCCCGCCTGGGGCCAACGTCCTGACTTTC. This chain uses TRBV7-7 with TRBJ2-6, with D perhaps TRBD1 (5 bases). CDR1 and CDR2 (germline): SSHAT, FNYEAQ (reference sequence). CDR3 length equals 16 residues.

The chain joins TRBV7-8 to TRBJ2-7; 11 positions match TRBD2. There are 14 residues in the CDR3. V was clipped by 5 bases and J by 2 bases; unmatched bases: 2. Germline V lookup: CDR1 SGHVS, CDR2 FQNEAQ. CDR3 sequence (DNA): TGTGCCAGCAGCGCACTAGCGGGGGCCTACGAGCAGTACTTC. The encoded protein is CASSALAGAYEQYF.

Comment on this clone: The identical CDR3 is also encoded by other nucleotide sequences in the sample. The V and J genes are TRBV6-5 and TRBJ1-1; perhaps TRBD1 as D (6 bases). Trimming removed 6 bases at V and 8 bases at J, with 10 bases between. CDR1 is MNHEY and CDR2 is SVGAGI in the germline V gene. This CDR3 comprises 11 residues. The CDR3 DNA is TGTGCCAGCAGGACCGGGACAGAAGCTTTCTTT. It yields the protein CASRTGTEAFF.

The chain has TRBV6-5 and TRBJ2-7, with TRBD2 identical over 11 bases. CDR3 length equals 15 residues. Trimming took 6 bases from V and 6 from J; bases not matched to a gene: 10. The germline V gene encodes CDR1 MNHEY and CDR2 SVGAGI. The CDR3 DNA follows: TGTGCCAGCAGCAGTCTAGCGGGGGGTTCAGGCGAGCAGTACTTC. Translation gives CASSSLAGGSGEQYF.

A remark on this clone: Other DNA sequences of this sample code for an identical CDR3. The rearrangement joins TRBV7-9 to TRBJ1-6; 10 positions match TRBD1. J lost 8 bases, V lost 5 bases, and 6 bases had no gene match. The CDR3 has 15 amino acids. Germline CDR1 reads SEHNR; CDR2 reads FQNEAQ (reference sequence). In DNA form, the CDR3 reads TGTGCCAGCAGCCCATCCGGGACAGGGGATTCACCCCTCCACTTT. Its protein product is CASSPSGTGDSPLHF.

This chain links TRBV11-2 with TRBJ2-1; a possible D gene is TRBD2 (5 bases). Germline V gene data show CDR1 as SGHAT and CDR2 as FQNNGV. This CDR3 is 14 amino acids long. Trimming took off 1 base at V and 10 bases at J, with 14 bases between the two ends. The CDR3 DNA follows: TGTGCCAGCAGCTTAGTCCCACGAGGGAGCGAGCAGTTCTTC. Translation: CASSLVPRGSEQFF.

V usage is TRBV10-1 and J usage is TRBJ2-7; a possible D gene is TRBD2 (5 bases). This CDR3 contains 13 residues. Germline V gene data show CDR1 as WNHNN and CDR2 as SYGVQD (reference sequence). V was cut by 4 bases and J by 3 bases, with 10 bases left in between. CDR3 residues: CASSVAEGYEQYF. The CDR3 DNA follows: TGCGCCAGCAGTGTAGCCGAGGGCTACGAGCAGTACTTC.

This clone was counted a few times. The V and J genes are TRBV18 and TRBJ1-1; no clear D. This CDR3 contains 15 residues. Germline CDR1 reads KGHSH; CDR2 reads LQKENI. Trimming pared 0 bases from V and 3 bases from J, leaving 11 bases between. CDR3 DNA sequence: TGTGCCAGCTCACCACCGGTGCCGGGGTACACTGAAGCTTTCTTT. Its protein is CASSPPVPGYTEAFF.

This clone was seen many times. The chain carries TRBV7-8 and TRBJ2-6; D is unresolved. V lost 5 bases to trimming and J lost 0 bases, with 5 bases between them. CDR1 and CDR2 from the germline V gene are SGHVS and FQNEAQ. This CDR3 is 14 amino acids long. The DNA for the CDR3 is TGTGCCAGCAGCCCCCACTCTGGGGCCAACGTCCTGACTTTC. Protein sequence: CASSPHSGANVLTF.

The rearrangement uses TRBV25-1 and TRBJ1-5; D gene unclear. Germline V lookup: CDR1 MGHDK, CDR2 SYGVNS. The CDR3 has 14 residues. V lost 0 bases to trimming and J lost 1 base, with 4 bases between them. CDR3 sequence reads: CASSEYSSNQPQHF. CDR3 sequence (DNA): TGTGCCAGCAGTGAATACTCCAGCAATCAGCCCCAGCATTTT. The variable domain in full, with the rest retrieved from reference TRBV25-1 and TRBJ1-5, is EADIYQTPRYLVIGTGKKITLECSQTMGHDKMYWYQQDPGMELHLIHYSYGVNSTEKGDLSSESTVSRIRTEHFPLTLESARPSHTSQYLCASSEYSSNQPQHFGDGTRLSIL.

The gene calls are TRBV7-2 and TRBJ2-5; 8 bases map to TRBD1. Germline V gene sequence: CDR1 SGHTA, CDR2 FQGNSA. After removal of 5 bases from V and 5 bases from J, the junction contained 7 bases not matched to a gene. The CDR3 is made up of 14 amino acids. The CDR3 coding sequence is TGTGCCAGCAGCCCCGACAGGGGAATCGAGACCCAGTACTTC. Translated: CASSPDRGIETQYF.

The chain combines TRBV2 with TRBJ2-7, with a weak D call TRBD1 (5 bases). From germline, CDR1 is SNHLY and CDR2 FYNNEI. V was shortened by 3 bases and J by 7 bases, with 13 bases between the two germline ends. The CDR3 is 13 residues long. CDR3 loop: CASSEGRVGEQYF. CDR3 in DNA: TGTGCCAGCAGTGAGGGCAGGGTCGGGGAGCAGTACTTC.

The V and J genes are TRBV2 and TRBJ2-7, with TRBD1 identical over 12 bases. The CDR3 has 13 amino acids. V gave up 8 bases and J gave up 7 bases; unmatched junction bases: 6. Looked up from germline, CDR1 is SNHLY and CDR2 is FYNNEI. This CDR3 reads CASGDRGRHEQYF. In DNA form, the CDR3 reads TGTGCCAGCGGGGACAGGGGGCGTCATGAGCAGTACTTC.

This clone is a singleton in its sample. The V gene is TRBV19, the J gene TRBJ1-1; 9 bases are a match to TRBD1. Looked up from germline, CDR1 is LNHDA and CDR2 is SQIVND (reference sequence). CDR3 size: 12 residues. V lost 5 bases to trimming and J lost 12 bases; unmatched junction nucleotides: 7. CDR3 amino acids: CASSPGTGSSFF. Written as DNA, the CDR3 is TGTGCCAGTAGTCCCGGGACAGGGTCGTCTTTCTTT.

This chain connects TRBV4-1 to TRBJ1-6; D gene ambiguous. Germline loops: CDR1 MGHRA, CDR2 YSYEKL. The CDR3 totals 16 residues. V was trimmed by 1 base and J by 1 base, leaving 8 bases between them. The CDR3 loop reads CASSQGDRSYNSPLHF. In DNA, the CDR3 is TGCGCCAGCAGCCAAGGCGATCGGTCCTATAATTCACCCCTCCACTTT.

DNA for the CDR3: TGTGCCAGCAGAAACAGGGACAGGGTTAGCAATCAGCCCCAGCATTTT. This translates into CASRNRDRVSNQPQHF. The chain has TRBV6-6 and TRBJ1-5; 9 bases line up with TRBD1. The CDR3 consists of 16 residues. V dropped 6 bases and J dropped 0; count of bases not matched to a gene: 6. Germline assignment: CDR1 MNHNY and CDR2 SVGAGI (reference sequence).

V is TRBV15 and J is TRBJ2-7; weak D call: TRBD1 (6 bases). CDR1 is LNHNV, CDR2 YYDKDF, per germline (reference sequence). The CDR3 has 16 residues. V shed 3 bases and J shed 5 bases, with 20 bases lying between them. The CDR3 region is CATSSATNRVVDEQYF. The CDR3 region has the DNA TGTGCCACCAGCAGCGCCACGAACAGGGTCGTTGACGAGCAGTACTTC.

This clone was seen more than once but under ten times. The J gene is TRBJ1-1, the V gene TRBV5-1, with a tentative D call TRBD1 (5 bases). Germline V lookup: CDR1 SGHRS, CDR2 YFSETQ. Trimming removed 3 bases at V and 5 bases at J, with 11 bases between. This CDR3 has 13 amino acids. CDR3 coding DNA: TGCGCCAGCAGCTCGGCAGGGTATACTGAAGCTTTCTTT. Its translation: CASSSAGYTEAFF.

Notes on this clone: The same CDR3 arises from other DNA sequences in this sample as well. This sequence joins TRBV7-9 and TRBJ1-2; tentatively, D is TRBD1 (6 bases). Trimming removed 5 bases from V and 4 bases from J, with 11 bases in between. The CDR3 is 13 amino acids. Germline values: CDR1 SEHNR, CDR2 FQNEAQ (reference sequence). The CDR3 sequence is CASSPGQLYGYTF. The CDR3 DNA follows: TGTGCCAGCAGCCCTGGACAGCTCTATGGCTACACCTTC.

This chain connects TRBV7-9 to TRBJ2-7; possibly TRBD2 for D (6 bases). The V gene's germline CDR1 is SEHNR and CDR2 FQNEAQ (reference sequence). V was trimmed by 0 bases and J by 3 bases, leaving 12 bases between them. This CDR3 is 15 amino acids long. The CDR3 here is CASSLAPRGLYEQYF. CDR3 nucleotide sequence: TGTGCCAGCAGCTTAGCCCCGCGGGGACTCTACGAGCAGTACTTC.

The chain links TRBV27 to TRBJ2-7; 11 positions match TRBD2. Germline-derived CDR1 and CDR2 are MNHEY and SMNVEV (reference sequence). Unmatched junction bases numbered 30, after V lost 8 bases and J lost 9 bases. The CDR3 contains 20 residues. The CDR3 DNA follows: TGTGCCAGCCCCGGAGTTGTCAATACTAGCGGGGGCACTGAGGGGCCGGGGCAGTACTTC. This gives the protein CASPGVVNTSGGTEGPGQYF.

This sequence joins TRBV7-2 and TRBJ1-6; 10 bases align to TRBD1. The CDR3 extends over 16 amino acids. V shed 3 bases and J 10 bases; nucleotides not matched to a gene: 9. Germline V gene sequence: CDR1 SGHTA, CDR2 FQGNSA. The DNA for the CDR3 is TGTGCCAGCAGCTTTCGTTGGGGACAGGGGTACTCACCCCTCCACTTT. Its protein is CASSFRWGQGYSPLHF.

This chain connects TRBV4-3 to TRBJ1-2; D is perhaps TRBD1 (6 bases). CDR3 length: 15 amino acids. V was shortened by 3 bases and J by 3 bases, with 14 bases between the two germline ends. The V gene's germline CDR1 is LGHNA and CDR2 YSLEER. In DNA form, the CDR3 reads TGCGCCAGCAGCCACCCTATAGGGGGTGACTATGGCTACACCTTC. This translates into CASSHPIGGDYGYTF.

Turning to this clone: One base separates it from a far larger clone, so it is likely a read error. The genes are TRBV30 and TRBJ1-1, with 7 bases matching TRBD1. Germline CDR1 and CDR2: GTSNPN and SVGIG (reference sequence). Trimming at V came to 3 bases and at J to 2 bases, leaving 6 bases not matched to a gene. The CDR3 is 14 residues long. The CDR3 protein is CAWSRLGGNTEAFF. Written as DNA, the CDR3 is TGTGCCTGGAGCCGGCTAGGGGGCAACACTGAAGCTTTCTTT.

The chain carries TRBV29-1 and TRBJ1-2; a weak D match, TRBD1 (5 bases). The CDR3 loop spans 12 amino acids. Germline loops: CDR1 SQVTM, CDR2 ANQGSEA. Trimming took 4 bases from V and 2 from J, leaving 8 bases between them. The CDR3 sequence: CSVGGGNYGYTF. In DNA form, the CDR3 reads TGCAGCGTTGGGGGGGGGAACTATGGCTACACCTTC.